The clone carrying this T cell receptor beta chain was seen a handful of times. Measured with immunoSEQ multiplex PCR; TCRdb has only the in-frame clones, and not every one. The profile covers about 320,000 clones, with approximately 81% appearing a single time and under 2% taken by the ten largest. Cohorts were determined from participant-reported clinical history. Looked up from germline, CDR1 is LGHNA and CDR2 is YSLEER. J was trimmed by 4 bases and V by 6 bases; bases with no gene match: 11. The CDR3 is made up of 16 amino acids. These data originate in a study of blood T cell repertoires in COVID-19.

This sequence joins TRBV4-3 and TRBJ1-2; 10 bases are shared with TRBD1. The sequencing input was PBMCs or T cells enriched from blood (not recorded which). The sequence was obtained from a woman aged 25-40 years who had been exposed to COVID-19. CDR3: CASSQVTGGPSYGYTF. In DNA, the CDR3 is TGCGCCAGCAGTCAGGTGACAGGGGGCCCTAGCTATGGCTACACCTTC.